The following is a TCR beta chain sequence with its context. This sequence may be a read error, since a much larger clone differs from it by one base. The repertoire was sequenced with immunoSEQ multiplex PCR; TCRdb's copy has only in-frame clones and lacks some. The sample consists of 200,000 to 300,000 clones, around 89% of them appearing once. Allocation to cohorts depended on clinical history reported by the participants. Either two negative PCRs, clearance, or symptom resolution qualified Cohort 3 donors as recovered. This entry comes from a study of blood T cell repertoires in COVID-19. Study at large: Samples taken during acute and convalescent COVID-19 were collected in the United States, Italy and Spain. PBMCs, B-cell-depleted T cells, or T cells were the source of the cDNA or gDNA that made up the material.

Germline V gene data show CDR1 as KGHSH and CDR2 as LQKENI. The length of the CDR3 is 14 residues. The J segment lost 1 base and the V segment lost 3 bases, leaving 1 base of the junction unmatched. The chain is built from TRBV18 and TRBJ1-1; 8 bases match TRBD1. Material: PBMCs or T cells enriched from blood (not recorded which). The origin of this receptor is a woman younger than 45 who had recovered from COVID-19. The CDR3 DNA sequence: TGTGCCAGCTCACCGGGACAGGAGAACACTGAAGCTTTCTTT. It specifies CASSPGQENTEAFF.